The clone carrying this TCR beta chain was counted many times. TCRdb redid the calling of the PCR reads with MiXCR, one entry per CDR3 protein. The top ten hold roughly 0.85% of the sample, which has over 600,000 distinct CDR3 sequences, approximately 20% seen once. V lost 2 bases and J 0 bases, leaving 7 bases between the germline ends. The CDR3 contains 14 residues. CDR1 and CDR2 from the germline V gene are SNHLY and FYNNEI. This entry comes from a study of molecular identifiers for immune sequencing clone quantification. The receptor's source is a human donor in good health. Some libraries in this study had Jurkat cell RNA spiked in. The J gene is TRBJ1-1, the V gene TRBV2; no clear D. The specimen was naive CD8+ T cells from blood, with Jurkat cell RNA spiked in. As for subset: FACS-sorted CD8+CD4-CCR7+CD45RA+ naive T cells. The CDR3 DNA sequence: TGTGCCAGCAGTGAACTCGACATGAACACTGAAGCTTTCTTT. Its translation is CASSELDMNTEAFF.